This T cell receptor (beta chain) emerged from a study of blood T cell repertoires in COVID-19. Turning to the study itself: The cDNA or gDNA used as material had been derived from T cells, B-cell-depleted T cells, or PBMCs.

Methods used by the authors: The assay estimated nucleated cells by amplifying reference gene primers. Libraries were prepared by immunoSEQ multiplex PCR; TCRdb keeps only in-frame clonotypes and omits some of them. That table gives V, J and clone size, and the DNA gave D and trimming. The sample records hundreds of thousands of clones, approximately 85% being singletons. The participants were between about 18 and 90 years old and came from fewer than 25 US areas. Cohorts were assigned according to the clinical history that participants reported. This CDR3 comprises 13 residues. With 0 bases removed from V and 7 bases from J, the gap between germline ends came to 13 bases. Germline CDR1 reads GTSNPN; CDR2 reads SVGIG (reference sequence).

The rearrangement links TRBV30 to TRBJ2-7; a possible D gene is TRBD2 (6 bases). The sample consisted of PBMCs or T cells enriched from blood (not recorded which). This receptor was taken from a woman between 45 and 60 years old with acute COVID-19. The DNA of the CDR3 is TGTGCCTGGAGTGTATCCGGGGGTTGGGAGCAGTACTTC. Amino acid sequence: CAWSVSGGWEQYF.